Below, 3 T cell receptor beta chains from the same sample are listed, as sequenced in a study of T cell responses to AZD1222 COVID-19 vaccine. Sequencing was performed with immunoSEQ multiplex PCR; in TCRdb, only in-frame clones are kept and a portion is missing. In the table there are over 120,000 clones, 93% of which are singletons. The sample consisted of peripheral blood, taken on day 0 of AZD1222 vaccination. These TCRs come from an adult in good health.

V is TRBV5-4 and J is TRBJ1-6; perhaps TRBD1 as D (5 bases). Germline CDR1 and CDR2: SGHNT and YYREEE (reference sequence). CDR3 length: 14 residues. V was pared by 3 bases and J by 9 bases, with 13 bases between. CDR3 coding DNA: TGTGCCAGCAGCTCCACAGGAAACCTTTCACCCCTCCACTTT. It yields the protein CASSSTGNLSPLHF.

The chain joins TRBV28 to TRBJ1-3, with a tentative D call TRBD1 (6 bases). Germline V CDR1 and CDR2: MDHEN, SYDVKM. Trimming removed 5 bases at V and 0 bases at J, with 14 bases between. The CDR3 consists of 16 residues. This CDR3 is CASSDPTGTSGNTIYF. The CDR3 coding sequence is TGTGCCAGCAGTGACCCAACAGGGACCTCTGGAAACACCATATATTTT.

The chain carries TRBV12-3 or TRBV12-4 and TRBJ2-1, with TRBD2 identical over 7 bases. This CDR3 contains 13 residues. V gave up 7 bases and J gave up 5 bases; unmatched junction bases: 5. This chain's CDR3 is CASTSGTNNEQFF. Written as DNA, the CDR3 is TGTGCCAGCACTAGCGGTACAAACAATGAGCAGTTCTTC.